This passage covers 18 T cell receptor beta chains from one sample sequenced in a study of Tregs in tolerant kidney transplant recipients. These receptors' antigens are unknown. Clones were sequenced by immunoSEQ multiplex PCR, and TCRdb holds only the in-frame ones, with some missing. The data hold 15,000 to 18,000 clones, with about half observed a single time. CFSE-labeled recipient PBMCs were cultured six to seven days with irradiated graft donor PBMCs, then FACS-sorted. The input for sequencing was CD4+ T cells from blood cultured with allogeneic cells, taken before the transplant. The receptors were gathered from a human patient who received a combined kidney and bone marrow transplant.

This chain joins TRBV6-9 and TRBJ2-5, with 9 bases matching TRBD2. The CDR3 extends over 15 amino acids. V was pared by 5 bases and J by 5 bases, with 9 bases of the junction left unmatched. Germline V gene data show CDR1 as MNHGY and CDR2 as SVAAGI. The CDR3 reads CASSKRSGSGETQYF. The CDR3 DNA is TGTGCCAGCAGTAAACGTAGCGGGAGCGGTGAGACCCAGTACTTC.

The chain is built from TRBV18 and TRBJ1-1, with 7 bases identical to TRBD1. Germline CDR1 reads KGHSH; CDR2 reads LQKENI. V dropped 1 base and J dropped 8; count of bases not matched to a gene: 4. The CDR3 is 13 residues long. The CDR3 coding sequence is TGTGCCAGCTCACCACATCAACAGGGGGAAGCTTTCTTT. Its protein is CASSPHQQGEAFF.

The V gene is TRBV7-2, the J gene TRBJ2-7, with TRBD1 matching over 11 bases. V lost 5 bases and J lost 6; bases outside the gene matches: 15. The CDR3 extends over 17 amino acids. Germline V lookup: CDR1 SGHTA, CDR2 FQGNSA. DNA for the CDR3: TGTGCCAGCAGCAGATACCGCGGGACAGGGGGGGTTGCCGAGCAGTACTTC. The encoded protein is CASSRYRGTGGVAEQYF.

The V call is TRBV5-1, the J call TRBJ2-5, with D unresolved. This CDR3 comprises 13 residues. CDR1 SGHRS and CDR2 YFSETQ come from the germline V gene. The V and J ends lost 4 bases and 1 base respectively, with 8 bases between them. CDR3 nucleotide sequence: TGCGCCAGCAGCAGTACAGTCCAAGAGACCCAGTACTTC. Protein sequence: CASSSTVQETQYF.

This rearrangement joins TRBV27 to TRBJ2-7; TRBD1 agrees at 8 bases. The CDR3 has 15 residues. Germline CDR1 is MNHEY and CDR2 is SMNVEV (reference sequence). The V gene end was trimmed by 5 bases and the J gene end by 3 bases; junction bases not matched to a gene: 9. CDR3 protein: CASSPWDRFLYEQYF. CDR3 in DNA: TGTGCCAGCAGTCCTTGGGACAGGTTCCTCTACGAGCAGTACTTC.

This clone was recorded a few times. This chain uses TRBV5-1 with TRBJ2-5; TRBD1 agrees at 12 bases. The J segment lost 5 bases and the V segment lost 4 bases, leaving 3 bases of the junction unmatched. The CDR3 consists of 14 residues. Germline CDR1 reads SGHRS; CDR2 reads YFSETQ. CDR3 nucleotides: TGCGCCAGCAGCGGGACAGGGGGCGTCGAGACCCAGTACTTC. Translation: CASSGTGGVETQYF.

The chain couples TRBV7-2 to TRBJ2-7, with a possible D match to TRBD2 (6 bases). This CDR3 contains 15 residues. Germline V gene sequence: CDR1 SGHTA, CDR2 FQGNSA. V was pared by 5 bases and J by 4 bases, with 18 bases between. CDR3 in amino acids: CASSVLPGAPYEQYF. CDR3 nucleotide sequence: TGTGCCAGCAGCGTACTCCCGGGAGCCCCTTACGAGCAGTACTTC.

The CDR3 region has the DNA TGTGCCAGCAGCTTAGCGGGCAGGGTTAGCAATCAGCCCCAGCATTTT. Translation: CASSLAGRVSNQPQHF. V and J are TRBV7-8 and TRBJ1-5; D may be TRBD1 (5 bases). Trimming took off 0 bases at V and 0 bases at J, with 9 bases between the two ends. The length of the CDR3 is 16 residues. Germline CDR1 and CDR2: SGHVS and FQNEAQ.

With respect to this clone: Other DNA variants within this sample encode the same CDR3. The chain couples TRBV5-1 to TRBJ1-6, with D possibly TRBD1 on 5 matching bases. The CDR3 totals 14 residues. V was pared by 4 bases and J by 7 bases, with 12 bases between. Germline CDR1 reads SGHRS; CDR2 reads YFSETQ. Here the CDR3 reads CASSGRGGNSPLHF. The CDR3 region has the DNA TGCGCCAGCAGCGGGAGGGGAGGCAATTCACCCCTCCACTTT.

The chain recombines TRBV7-6 with TRBJ1-1; no firm D call. V lost 6 bases, J lost 5 bases, and 16 bases lay in between. Germline-derived CDR1 and CDR2 are SGHVS and FNYEAQ. The CDR3 contains 14 residues. The CDR3 DNA sequence: TGTGCCAGCAGTAGCCCCGTGGGAGGGACTGAAGCTTTCTTT. Its translation is CASSSPVGGTEAFF. The full variable domain, in which reference TRBV7-6 and TRBJ1-1 provide the parts outside the CDR3, is GAGVSQSPRYKVTKRGQDVALRCDPISGHVSLYWYRQALGQGPEFLTYFNYEAQQDKSGLPNDRFSAERPEGSISTLTIQRTEQRDSAMYRCASSSPVGGTEAFFGQGTRLTVV.

The chain combines TRBV6-4 with TRBJ1-5; 8 nucleotides align to TRBD1. Trimming at V came to 3 bases and at J to 6 bases, leaving 7 bases not matched to a gene. Per the germline V gene, CDR1 is MRHNA and CDR2 is SNTAGT. This CDR3 contains 15 residues. Here the CDR3 DNA reads TGTGCCAGCAGTGATCGGCAGGGGGCAACTCAGCCCCAGCATTTT. It codes for CASSDRQGATQPQHF.

The chain employs TRBV5-6 and TRBJ1-5; D gene unclear. CDR3 length: 15 amino acids. The germline V and J ends were trimmed by 4 bases and 6 bases, with 17 bases remaining between them. Per the germline V gene, CDR1 is SGHDT and CDR2 is YYEEEE. The CDR3 DNA reads TGTGCCAGCAGCCCATGGCCTTCGCACCCTCAGCCCCAGCATTTT. Translated: CASSPWPSHPQPQHF.

The chain joins TRBV9 to TRBJ1-4; D not resolved. The CDR3 contains 15 residues. Germline assignment: CDR1 SGDLS and CDR2 YYNGEE. Trimming removed 4 bases from V and 4 bases from J, with 14 bases in between. For the CDR3, the DNA is TGTGCCAGCAGCACCCGGACGGGAGTTAATGAAAAACTGTTTTTT. Translated: CASSTRTGVNEKLFF. The full variable domain, rest sourced from reference TRBV9 and TRBJ1-4, is DSGVTQTPKHLITATGQRVTLRCSPRSGDLSVYWYQQSLDQGLQFLIQYYNGEERAKGNILERFSAQQFPDLHSELNLSSLELGDSALYFCASSTRTGVNEKLFFGSGTQLSVL.

This chain uses TRBV27 with TRBJ2-1; 11 nucleotides agree with TRBD2. The CDR3 sequence is 17 residues long. The V gene end was trimmed by 4 bases and the J gene end by 8 bases; junction bases not matched to a gene: 13. CDR1 MNHEY and CDR2 SMNVEV come from the germline V gene (reference sequence). CDR3 amino acids: CASSSLGLAGTIDEQFF. For the CDR3, the DNA is TGTGCCAGCAGTTCCCTCGGACTAGCGGGTACCATTGATGAGCAGTTCTTC.

This clone has just one count. This rearrangement joins TRBV5-1 to TRBJ2-1, with D tentatively TRBD2 (5 bases). CDR1 and CDR2 (germline): SGHRS, YFSETQ. V was pared by 5 bases and J by 8 bases, with 11 bases between. This CDR3 has 12 residues. CDR3 sequence (DNA): TGCGCCAGCAGTGCTAGCCCCCATGAGCAGTTCTTC. Translation: CASSASPHEQFF. Variable domain in full (rest from reference TRBV5-1 and TRBJ2-1): KAGVTQTPRYLIKTRGQQVTLSCSPISGHRSVSWYQQTPGQGLQFLFEYFSETQRNKGNFPGRFSGRQFSNSRSEMNVSTLELGDSALYLCASSASPHEQFFGPGTRLTVL.

This chain uses TRBV5-1 with TRBJ1-1; 12 bases fit TRBD1. CDR1 is SGHRS, CDR2 YFSETQ, per germline. The CDR3 length is 15 residues. Trimming at V came to 8 bases and at J to 10 bases, leaving 15 bases not matched to a gene. CDR3 sequence (DNA): TGCGCCAGTGGAGCGGGGACAGGGGGCTTTGTGGGAGCTTTCTTT. Translation gives CASGAGTGGFVGAFF. Variable domain in full (rest from reference TRBV5-1 and TRBJ1-1): KAGVTQTPRYLIKTRGQQVTLSCSPISGHRSVSWYQQTPGQGLQFLFEYFSETQRNKGNFPGRFSGRQFSNSRSEMNVSTLELGDSALYLCASGAGTGGFVGAFFGQGTRLTVV.

The J gene is TRBJ1-2, the V gene TRBV7-2; D is undetermined. The germline CDR1 and CDR2 sequences are SGHTA and FQGNSA. The V and J ends lost 1 base and 7 bases respectively, with 7 bases between them. The CDR3 sequence is 12 residues long. In DNA form, the CDR3 reads TGTGCCAGCAGCTTAGGGAGCGGTGGCTACACCTTC. This codes for CASSLGSGGYTF.

The chain has TRBV12-2 and TRBJ1-5; no check of the table's D call, TRBD1, against the DNA was made. TRBV12-2 is a recognized pseudogene. The CDR3 contains 19 residues. CDR3 region: CASRFQKGQGTVVDQPQHF. CDR3 DNA: TGTGCAAGTCGCTTTCAAAAAGGACAGGGGACGGTAGTAGATCAGCCCCAGCATTTT.